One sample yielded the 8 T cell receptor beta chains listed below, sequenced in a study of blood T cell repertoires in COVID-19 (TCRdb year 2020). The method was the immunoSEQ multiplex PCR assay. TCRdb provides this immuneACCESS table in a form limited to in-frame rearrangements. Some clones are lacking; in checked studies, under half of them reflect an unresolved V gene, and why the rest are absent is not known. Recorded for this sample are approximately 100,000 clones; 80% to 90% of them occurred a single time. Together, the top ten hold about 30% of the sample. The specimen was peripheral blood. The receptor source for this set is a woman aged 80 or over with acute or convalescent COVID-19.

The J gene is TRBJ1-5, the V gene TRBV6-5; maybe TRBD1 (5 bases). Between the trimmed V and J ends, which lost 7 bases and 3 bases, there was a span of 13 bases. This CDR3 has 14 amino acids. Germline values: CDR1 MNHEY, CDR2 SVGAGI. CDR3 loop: CASITSDTNQPQHF. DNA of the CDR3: TGTGCCAGCATAACTTCGGACACCAATCAGCCCCAGCATTTT.

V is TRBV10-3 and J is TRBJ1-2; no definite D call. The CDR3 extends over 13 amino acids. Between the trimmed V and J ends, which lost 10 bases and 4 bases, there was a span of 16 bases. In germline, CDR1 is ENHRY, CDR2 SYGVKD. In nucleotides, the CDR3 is TGTGCCACCAGCCCCCGGGGAACCTATGGCTACACCTTC. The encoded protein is CATSPRGTYGYTF.

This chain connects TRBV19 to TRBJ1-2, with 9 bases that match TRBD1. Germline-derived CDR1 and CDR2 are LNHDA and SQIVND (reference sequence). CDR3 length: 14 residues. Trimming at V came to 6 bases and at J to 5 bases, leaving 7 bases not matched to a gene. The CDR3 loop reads CASSLFGTGYGYTF. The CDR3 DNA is TGTGCCAGTAGCCTATTCGGGACAGGGTATGGCTACACCTTC.

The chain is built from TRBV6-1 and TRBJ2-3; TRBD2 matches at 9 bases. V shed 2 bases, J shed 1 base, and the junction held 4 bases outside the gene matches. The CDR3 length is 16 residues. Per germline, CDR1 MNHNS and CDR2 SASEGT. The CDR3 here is CASSEYGGGGTDTQYF. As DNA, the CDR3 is TGTGCCAGCAGTGAATACGGCGGGGGGGGCACAGATACGCAGTATTTT.

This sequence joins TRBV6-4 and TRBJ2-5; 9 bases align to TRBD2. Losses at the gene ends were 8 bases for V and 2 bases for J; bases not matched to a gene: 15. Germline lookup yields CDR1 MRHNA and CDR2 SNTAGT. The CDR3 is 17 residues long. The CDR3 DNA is TGTGCCAGCGTCGGCGGTGGCTCTAGCGGGGCTCAAGAGACCCAGTACTTC. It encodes CASVGGGSSGAQETQYF.

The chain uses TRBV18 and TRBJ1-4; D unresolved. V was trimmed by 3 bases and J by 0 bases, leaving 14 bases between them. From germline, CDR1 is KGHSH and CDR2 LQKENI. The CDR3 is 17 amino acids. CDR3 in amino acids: CASSPGDIAATNEKLFF. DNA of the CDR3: TGTGCCAGCTCACCCGGAGATATAGCCGCAACTAATGAAAAACTGTTTTTT.

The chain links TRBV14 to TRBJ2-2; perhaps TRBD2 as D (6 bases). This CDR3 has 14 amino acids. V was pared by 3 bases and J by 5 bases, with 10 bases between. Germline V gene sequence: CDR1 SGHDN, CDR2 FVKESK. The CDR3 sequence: CASSQGTATGELFF. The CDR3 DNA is TGTGCCAGCAGCCAGGGGACTGCGACCGGGGAGCTGTTTTTT.

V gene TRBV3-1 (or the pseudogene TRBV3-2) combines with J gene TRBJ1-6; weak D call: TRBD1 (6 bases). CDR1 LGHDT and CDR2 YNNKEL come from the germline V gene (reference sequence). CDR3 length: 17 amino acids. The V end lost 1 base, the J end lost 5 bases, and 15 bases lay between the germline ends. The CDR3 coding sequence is TGTGCCAGCAGCCAAGTGTTTGGGACATCGGATAATTCACCCCTCCACTTT. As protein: CASSQVFGTSDNSPLHF.